These 13 T cell receptor beta chains were sequenced from one sample in a study of CD8+ T cells in alopecia areata. Extracted RNA was reverse transcribed into cDNA, the sequencing template. Repertoires were generated with immunoSEQ multiplex PCR, while TCRdb's copy carries only in-frame clones and drops some. The sample consists of some 180,000 clones, roughly 60% of them appearing once. Here the sequenced sample was CD4+ T cells sorted from blood, taken at week 0. These receptors all stem from a human donor with alopecia areata.

The sample holds a few counts of this clone. This sequence joins TRBV9 and TRBJ2-7; 7 nucleotides align to TRBD1. With 2 bases clipped from V and 11 bases from J, the junction kept 10 bases outside the gene matches. The germline CDR1 and CDR2 sequences are SGDLS and YYNGEE. This CDR3 comprises 13 residues. This CDR3 is CASSVGTALREYF. The CDR3 DNA sequence: TGTGCCAGCAGCGTCGGGACAGCCCTACGAGAGTACTTC.

This chain uses TRBV20-1 with TRBJ2-1; D unresolved. The V end was cut by 3 bases, the J end by 6 bases, with 3 bases between. The CDR3 has 10 residues. Germline values: CDR1 DFQATT, CDR2 SNEGSKA (reference sequence). CDR3 in DNA: TGCAGTGCTAGGGTCAATGAGCAGTTCTTC. It specifies CSARVNEQFF.

V gene TRBV30 combines with J gene TRBJ1-2; D might be TRBD1 (5 bases). This CDR3 spans 15 amino acids. From germline, CDR1 is GTSNPN and CDR2 SVGIG (reference sequence). V was clipped by 0 bases and J by 4 bases, with 15 bases between them. CDR3 DNA: TGTGCCTGGAGTGTCACCACAGGTGTCGGCTATGGCTACACCTTC. It specifies CAWSVTTGVGYGYTF.

This clone has just one count. The genes are TRBV30 and TRBJ2-5; either TRBD1 or TRBD2 may supply D (5 bases each). The V and J ends lost 0 bases and 11 bases respectively, with 19 bases between them. CDR3 length equals 14 residues. From germline, CDR1 is GTSNPN and CDR2 SVGIG (reference sequence). CDR3 protein: CAWSVLKEGTKQYF. Written as DNA, the CDR3 is TGTGCCTGGAGTGTACTCAAAGAGGGGACCAAGCAGTACTTC.

This chain joins TRBV29-1 and TRBJ2-1; TRBD2 aligns across 7 bases. The germline gives CDR1 SQVTM, CDR2 ANQGSEA. This CDR3 spans 11 amino acids. V trimming: 4 bases; J trimming: 9 bases; junction bases outside the gene matches: 3. CDR3 sequence: CSVGGGGEQFF. The DNA of the CDR3 is TGCAGCGTTGGGGGGGGAGGTGAGCAGTTCTTC.

The chain couples TRBV30 to TRBJ1-5, with no clear D. Trimming stripped 2 bases from V and 7 bases from J, with 9 bases between. The CDR3 loop spans 12 amino acids. The germline V gene has CDR1 GTSNPN and CDR2 SVGIG (reference sequence). The CDR3 DNA reads as TGTGCCTGGAGTCATCCTCCCCAGCCCCAGCATTTT. Its protein is CAWSHPPQPQHF.

The chain employs TRBV18 and TRBJ2-7, with 8 nucleotides matching TRBD1. Germline values: CDR1 KGHSH, CDR2 LQKENI. The CDR3 sequence is 16 residues long. V trimming: 3 bases; J trimming: 6 bases; junction bases outside the gene matches: 13. In nucleotides, the CDR3 is TGTGCCAGCTCACCGGCCCAGGGGGCACCGAGTGCCGAGCAGTACTTC. Amino acid sequence: CASSPAQGAPSAEQYF.

The V and J genes are TRBV10-1 and TRBJ2-1; 10 nucleotides match TRBD2. The CDR3 has 16 amino acids. CDR1 WNHNN and CDR2 SYGVQD come from the germline V gene (reference sequence). Losses at the gene ends were 3 bases for V and 2 bases for J; bases not matched to a gene: 4. CDR3 region: CASSESSGGAYNEQFF. For the CDR3, the DNA is TGCGCCAGCAGTGAATCTAGCGGGGGCGCCTACAATGAGCAGTTCTTC.

V and J are TRBV6-5 and TRBJ2-3; TRBD2 matches at 9 bases. This CDR3 contains 16 residues. Looked up from germline, CDR1 is MNHEY and CDR2 is SVGAGI. Trimming at V came to 2 bases and at J to 0 bases, leaving 3 bases not matched to a gene. Written as DNA, the CDR3 is TGTGCCAGCAGTTACCCGAGCGGGGGGAGCACAGATACGCAGTATTTT. Protein: CASSYPSGGSTDTQYF.

The V call is TRBV7-9, the J call TRBJ2-3, with D hard to call. This CDR3 is 14 amino acids long. Between the trimmed V and J ends, which lost 10 bases and 0 bases, there was a span of 14 bases. CDR1 and CDR2 from the germline V gene are SEHNR and FQNEAQ (reference sequence). The DNA of the CDR3 is TGTGCCATCGCCGCTTGGGTTAGCACAGATACGCAGTATTTT. As protein: CAIAAWVSTDTQYF. Filled out from reference TRBV7-9 and TRBJ2-3, the complete variable domain reads DTGVSQNPRHKITKRGQNVTFRCDPISEHNRLYWYRQTLGQGPEFLTYFQNEAQLEKSRLLSDRFSAERPKGSFSTLEIQRTEQGDSAMYLCAIAAWVSTDTQYFGPGTRLTVL.

The rearrangement links TRBV5-1 to TRBJ2-3; 9 positions match TRBD2. The junction had 3 bases not matched to a gene; V was cut back by 1 base and J by 0 bases. The germline V gene encodes CDR1 SGHRS and CDR2 YFSETQ. This CDR3 has 16 residues. CDR3 bases: TGCGCCAGCAGCTTGTCTAGCGGGGCTAGCACAGATACGCAGTATTTT. The encoded protein is CASSLSSGASTDTQYF. Based on the CDR3 plus reference TRBV5-1 and TRBJ2-3, the full variable domain is KAGVTQTPRYLIKTRGQQVTLSCSPISGHRSVSWYQQTPGQGLQFLFEYFSETQRNKGNFPGRFSGRQFSNSRSEMNVSTLELGDSALYLCASSLSSGASTDTQYFGPGTRLTVL.

The V gene is TRBV5-1, the J gene TRBJ2-6; D is possibly TRBD1 (6 bases). Germline CDR1 reads SGHRS; CDR2 reads YFSETQ. Trimming pared 2 bases from V and 2 bases from J, leaving 17 bases between. CDR3 length: 18 amino acids. DNA of the CDR3: TGCGCCAGCAGCTTCTGGTCCGCTACAGGGACTGGGGCCAACGTCCTGACTTTC. It specifies CASSFWSATGTGANVLTF.

This chain links TRBV5-1 with TRBJ2-3; 7 bases line up with TRBD1. Germline values: CDR1 SGHRS, CDR2 YFSETQ. The CDR3 contains 14 residues. V lost 2 bases and J lost 6; bases outside the gene matches: 6. The CDR3 DNA follows: TGCGCCAGCAGCTTAAACAGGGGAAAGGATACGCAGTATTTT. This encodes CASSLNRGKDTQYF.